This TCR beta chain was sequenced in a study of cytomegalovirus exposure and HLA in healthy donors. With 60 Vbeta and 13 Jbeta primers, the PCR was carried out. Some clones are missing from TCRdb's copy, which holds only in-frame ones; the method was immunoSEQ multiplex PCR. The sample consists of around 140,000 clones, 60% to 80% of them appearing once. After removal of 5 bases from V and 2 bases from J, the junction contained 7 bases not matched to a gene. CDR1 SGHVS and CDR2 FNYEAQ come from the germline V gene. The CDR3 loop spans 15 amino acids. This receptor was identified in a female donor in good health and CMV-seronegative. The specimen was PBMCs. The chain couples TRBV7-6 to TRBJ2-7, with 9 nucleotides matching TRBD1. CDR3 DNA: TGTGCCAGCAGCCACGGACAGGGGCAACCCTACGAGCAGTACTTC. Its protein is CASSHGQGQPYEQYF.